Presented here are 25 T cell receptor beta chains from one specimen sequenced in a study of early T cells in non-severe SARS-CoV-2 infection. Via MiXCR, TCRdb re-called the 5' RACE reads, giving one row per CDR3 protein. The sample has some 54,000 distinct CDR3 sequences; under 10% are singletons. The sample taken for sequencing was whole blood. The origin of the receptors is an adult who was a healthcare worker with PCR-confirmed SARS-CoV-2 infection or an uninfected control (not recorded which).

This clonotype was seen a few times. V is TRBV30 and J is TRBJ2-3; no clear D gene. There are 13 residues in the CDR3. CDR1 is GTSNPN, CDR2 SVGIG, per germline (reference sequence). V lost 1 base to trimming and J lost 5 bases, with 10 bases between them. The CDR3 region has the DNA TGTGCCTGGAGTGCACTGATAAGAGATACGCAGTATTTT. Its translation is CAWSALIRDTQYF.

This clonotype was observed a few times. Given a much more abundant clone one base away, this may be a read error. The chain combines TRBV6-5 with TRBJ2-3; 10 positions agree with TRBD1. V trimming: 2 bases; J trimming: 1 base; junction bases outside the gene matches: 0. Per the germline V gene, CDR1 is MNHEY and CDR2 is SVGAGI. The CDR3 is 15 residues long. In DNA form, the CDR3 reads TGTGCCAGCAGTTACGGGACAGGGGGCACAGATACGCAGTATTTT. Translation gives CASSYGTGGTDTQYF.

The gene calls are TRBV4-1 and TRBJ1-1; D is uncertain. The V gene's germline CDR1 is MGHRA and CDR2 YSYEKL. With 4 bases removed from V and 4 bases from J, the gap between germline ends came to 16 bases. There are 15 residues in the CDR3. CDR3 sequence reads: CASSLAGSSSTEAFF. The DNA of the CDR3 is TGCGCCAGCAGCCTAGCCGGATCCTCGTCCACTGAAGCTTTCTTT.

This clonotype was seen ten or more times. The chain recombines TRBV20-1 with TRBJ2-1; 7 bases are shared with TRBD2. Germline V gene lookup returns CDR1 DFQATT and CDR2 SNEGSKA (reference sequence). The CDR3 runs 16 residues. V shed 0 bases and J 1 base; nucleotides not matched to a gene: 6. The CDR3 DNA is TGCAGTGCTAGAGATCGGGCTAGCGGATCCTACAATGAGCAGTTCTTC. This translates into CSARDRASGSYNEQFF.

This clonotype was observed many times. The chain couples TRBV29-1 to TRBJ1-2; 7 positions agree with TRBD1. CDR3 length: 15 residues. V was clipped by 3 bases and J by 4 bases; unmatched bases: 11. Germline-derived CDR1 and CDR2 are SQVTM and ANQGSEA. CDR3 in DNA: TGCAGCGTTGAGTCGGGCACAGGGGCCGGCTATGGCTACACCTTC. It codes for CSVESGTGAGYGYTF.

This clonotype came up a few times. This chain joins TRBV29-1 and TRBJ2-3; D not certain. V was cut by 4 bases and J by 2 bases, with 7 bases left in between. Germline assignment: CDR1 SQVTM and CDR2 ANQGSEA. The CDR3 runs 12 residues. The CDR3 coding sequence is TGCAGCGTTGTGACCCTCACAGATACGCAGTATTTT. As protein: CSVVTLTDTQYF.

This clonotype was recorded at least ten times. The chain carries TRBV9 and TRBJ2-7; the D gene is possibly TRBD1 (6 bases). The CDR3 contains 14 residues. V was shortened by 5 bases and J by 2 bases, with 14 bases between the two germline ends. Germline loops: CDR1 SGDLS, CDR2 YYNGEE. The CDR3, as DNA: TGTGCCAGCAGGGCCGGGACATGGACCTACGAGCAGTACTTC. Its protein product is CASRAGTWTYEQYF. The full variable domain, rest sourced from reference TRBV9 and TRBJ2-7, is DSGVTQTPKHLITATGQRVTLRCSPRSGDLSVYWYQQSLDQGLQFLIQYYNGEERAKGNILERFSAQQFPDLHSELNLSSLELGDSALYFCASRAGTWTYEQYFGPGTRLTVT.

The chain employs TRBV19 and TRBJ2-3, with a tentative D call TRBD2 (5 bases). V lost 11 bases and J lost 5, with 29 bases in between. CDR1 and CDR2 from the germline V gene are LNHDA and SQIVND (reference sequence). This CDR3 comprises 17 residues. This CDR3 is CAGPPRGLFDLGDTQYF. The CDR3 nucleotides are TGTGCCGGCCCCCCCAGAGGACTCTTCGACCTGGGAGATACGCAGTATTTT.

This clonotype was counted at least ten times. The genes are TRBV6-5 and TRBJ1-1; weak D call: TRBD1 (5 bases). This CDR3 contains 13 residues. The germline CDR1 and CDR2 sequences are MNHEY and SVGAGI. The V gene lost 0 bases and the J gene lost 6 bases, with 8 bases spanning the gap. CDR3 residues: CASSYSGVSEAFF. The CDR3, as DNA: TGTGCCAGCAGTTACTCGGGGGTGTCTGAAGCTTTCTTT.

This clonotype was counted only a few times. The CDR3 region has the DNA TGTGCCAGCAGTCTCTTTTCGGGGGTAACTGGAAACACCATATATTTT. Translation gives CASSLFSGVTGNTIYF. The V call is TRBV28, the J call TRBJ1-3; D is perhaps TRBD1 (5 bases). The V gene lost 5 bases and the J gene lost 2 bases, with 16 bases spanning the gap. This CDR3 is built from 16 residues. Germline lookup yields CDR1 MDHEN and CDR2 SYDVKM.

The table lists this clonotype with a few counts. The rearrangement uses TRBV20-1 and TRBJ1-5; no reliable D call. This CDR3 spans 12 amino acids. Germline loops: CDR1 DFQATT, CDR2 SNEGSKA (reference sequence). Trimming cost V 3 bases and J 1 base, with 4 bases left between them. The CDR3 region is CSASNSNQPQHF. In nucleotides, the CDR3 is TGCAGTGCTAGTAACAGCAATCAGCCCCAGCATTTT.

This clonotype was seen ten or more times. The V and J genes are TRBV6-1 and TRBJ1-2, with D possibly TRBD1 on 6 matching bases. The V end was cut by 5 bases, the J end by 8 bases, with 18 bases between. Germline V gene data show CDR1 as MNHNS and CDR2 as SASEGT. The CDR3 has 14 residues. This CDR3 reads CASSPLGQGQGYTF. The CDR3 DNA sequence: TGTGCCAGCAGTCCCCTGGGGCAGGGGCAGGGCTACACCTTC.

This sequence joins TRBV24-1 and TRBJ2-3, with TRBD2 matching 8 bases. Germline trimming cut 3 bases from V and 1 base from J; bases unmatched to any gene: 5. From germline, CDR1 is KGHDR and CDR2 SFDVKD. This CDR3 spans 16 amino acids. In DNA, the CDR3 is TGTGCCACCAGTGATCCCCAACTAGCGGGCACAGATACGCAGTATTTT. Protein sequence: CATSDPQLAGTDTQYF.

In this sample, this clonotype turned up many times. The CDR3 loop is CAISETPGLSNEQFF. In DNA form, the CDR3 reads TGTGCCATCAGTGAGACGCCGGGACTCTCCAATGAGCAGTTCTTC. This chain uses TRBV10-3 with TRBJ2-1, with D possibly TRBD2 on 6 matching bases. Germline V gives CDR1 ENHRY, CDR2 SYGVKD. This CDR3 is built from 15 residues. Trimming removed 2 bases at V and 6 bases at J, with 14 bases between.

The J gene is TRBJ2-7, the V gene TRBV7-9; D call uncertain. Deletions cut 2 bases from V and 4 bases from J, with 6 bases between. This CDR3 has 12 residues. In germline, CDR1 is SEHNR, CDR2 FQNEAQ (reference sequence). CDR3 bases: TGTGCCAGCAGCTTAAATAATTACGAGCAGTACTTC. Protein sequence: CASSLNNYEQYF.

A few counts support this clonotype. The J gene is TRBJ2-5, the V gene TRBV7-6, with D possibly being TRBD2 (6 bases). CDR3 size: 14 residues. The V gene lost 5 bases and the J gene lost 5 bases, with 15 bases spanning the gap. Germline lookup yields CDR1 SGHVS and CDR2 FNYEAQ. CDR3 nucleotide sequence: TGTGCCAGCAGCCGGGGACTGGACATGGAGACCCAGTACTTC. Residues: CASSRGLDMETQYF.

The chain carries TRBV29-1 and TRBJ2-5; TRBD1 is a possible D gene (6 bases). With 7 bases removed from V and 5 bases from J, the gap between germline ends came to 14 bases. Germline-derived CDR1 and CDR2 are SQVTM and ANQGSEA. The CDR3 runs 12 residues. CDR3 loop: CSAETGSETQYF. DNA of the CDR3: TGCAGCGCTGAGACAGGAAGCGAGACCCAGTACTTC.

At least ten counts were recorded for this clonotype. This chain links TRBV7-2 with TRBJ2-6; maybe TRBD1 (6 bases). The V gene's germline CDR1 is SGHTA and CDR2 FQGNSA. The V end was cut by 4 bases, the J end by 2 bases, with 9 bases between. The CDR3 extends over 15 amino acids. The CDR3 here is CASSSQGTGANVLTF. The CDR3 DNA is TGTGCCAGCAGCTCCCAGGGGACTGGGGCCAACGTCCTGACTTTC.

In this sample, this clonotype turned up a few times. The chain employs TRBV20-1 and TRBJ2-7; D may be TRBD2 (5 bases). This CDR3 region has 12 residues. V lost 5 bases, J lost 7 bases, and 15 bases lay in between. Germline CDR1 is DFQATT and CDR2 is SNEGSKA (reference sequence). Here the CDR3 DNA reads TGCAGTGCTCGGGGAGCGGTCTGGGAGCAGTACTTC. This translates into CSARGAVWEQYF.

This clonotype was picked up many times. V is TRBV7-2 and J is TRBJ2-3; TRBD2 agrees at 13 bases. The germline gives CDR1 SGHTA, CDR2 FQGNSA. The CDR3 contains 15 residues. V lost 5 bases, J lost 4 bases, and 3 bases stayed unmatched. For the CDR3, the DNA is TGTGCCAGCAGCACAACTAGCGGGAGGGCAGATACGCAGTATTTT. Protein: CASSTTSGRADTQYF.

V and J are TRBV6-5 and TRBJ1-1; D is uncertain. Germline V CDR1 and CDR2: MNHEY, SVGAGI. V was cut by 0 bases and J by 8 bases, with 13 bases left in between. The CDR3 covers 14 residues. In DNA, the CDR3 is TGTGCCAGCAGTTACTCCGAAAACACGCTGGAAGCTTTCTTT. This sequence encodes CASSYSENTLEAFF.

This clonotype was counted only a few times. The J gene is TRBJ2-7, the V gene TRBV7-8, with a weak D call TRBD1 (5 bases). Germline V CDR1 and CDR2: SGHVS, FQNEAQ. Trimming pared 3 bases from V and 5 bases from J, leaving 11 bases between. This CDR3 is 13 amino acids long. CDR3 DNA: TGTGCCAGCAGCTTCCAGGGTTCGCACGAGCAGTACTTC. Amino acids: CASSFQGSHEQYF.

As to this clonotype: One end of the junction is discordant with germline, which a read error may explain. The CDR3 region is CSARDPDSGAYNEKFF. The CDR3 DNA reads TGCAGTGCTAGAGATCCCGATAGCGGAGCCTACAATGAGAAGTTCTTC. The chain joins TRBV20-1 to TRBJ2-1; D possibly corresponds to TRBD2 (6 bases). This CDR3 is 16 amino acids long. CDR1 and CDR2 (germline): DFQATT, SNEGSKA (reference sequence).

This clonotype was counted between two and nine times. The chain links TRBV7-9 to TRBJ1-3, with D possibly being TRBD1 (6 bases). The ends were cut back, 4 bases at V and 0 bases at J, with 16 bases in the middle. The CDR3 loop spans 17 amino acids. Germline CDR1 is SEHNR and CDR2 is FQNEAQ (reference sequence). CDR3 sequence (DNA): TGTGCCAGCAGCTCCCCCTCCCAGGGGACCTCTGGAAACACCATATATTTT. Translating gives CASSSPSQGTSGNTIYF.

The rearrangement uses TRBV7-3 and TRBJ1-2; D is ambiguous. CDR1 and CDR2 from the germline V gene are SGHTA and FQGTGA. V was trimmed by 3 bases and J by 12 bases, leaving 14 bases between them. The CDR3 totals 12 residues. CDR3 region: CASSFRAAVHTF. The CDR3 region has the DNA TGTGCCAGCAGCTTCCGGGCGGCCGTCCACACCTTC.